This T cell receptor beta chain was sequenced for a study of shared T cell receptors in the human thymus. Repertoires were generated with immunoSEQ multiplex PCR, while TCRdb's copy carries only in-frame clones and drops some. Of some 640,000 clones listed, about 87% are singletons. V lost 4 bases to trimming and J lost 0 bases; unmatched junction nucleotides: 6. The CDR3 length is 15 residues. The germline V gene encodes CDR1 SGHDT and CDR2 YYEEEE. This clone was picked up one time. These data are also associated with another study on human thymus T cells. From that report: What related research reported was that thymic repertoires overlapped highly among unrelated individuals.

The chain carries TRBV5-6 and TRBJ2-7, with TRBD2 identical over 8 bases. Sequencing input: thymocytes. The sequence derives from a boy younger than two with a congenital heart defect. The CDR3 DNA reads TGTGCCAGCAGCCCGGGGGGGTTGGGCTCCTACGAGCAGTACTTC. This gives the protein CASSPGGLGSYEQYF.